Presented here are 24 T cell receptor beta chains from one specimen sequenced in a study of technical replicates of blood from a handful of donors. The table came from immunoSEQ multiplex PCR; TCRdb's copy has only in-frame clones and leaves some out. The sample gives 100,000 or so clones, 96% of which show up once; 0.21% is in the top ten. Sequenced input: T cells isolated from PBMCs. The receptors were gathered from a human donor in good health.

J is TRBJ2-7 and V is TRBV11-2, with 8 bases matching TRBD2. The CDR3 length is 15 residues. The V and J ends lost 1 base and 4 bases, in that order; junction bases with no gene match: 6. Germline loops: CDR1 SGHAT, CDR2 FQNNGV. CDR3 DNA sequence: TGTGCCAGCAGCTTAGCCAGCGGGAGAATATACGAGCAGTACTTC. It translates to CASSLASGRIYEQYF.

The CDR3 region has the DNA TGTGCCTGGTTTCGCGGACAGACAGCGCTGTGGGTCTCTGGAAACACCATATATTTT. As protein: CAWFRGQTALWVSGNTIYF. The chain uses TRBV30 and TRBJ1-3; possibly TRBD1 for D (6 bases). The CDR3 totals 19 residues. The germline V and J ends were trimmed by 5 bases and 0 bases, with 26 bases remaining between them. Germline CDR1 is GTSNPN and CDR2 is SVGIG (reference sequence).

V gene TRBV5-6 combines with J gene TRBJ1-1; D is ambiguous. The CDR3 consists of 15 residues. The germline V gene encodes CDR1 SGHDT and CDR2 YYEEEE. V lost 2 bases and J 3 bases, leaving 14 bases between the germline ends. The CDR3 is CASSFPRGTHTEAFF. CDR3 coding DNA: TGTGCCAGCAGCTTCCCCCGGGGTACGCACACTGAAGCTTTCTTT.

The V call is TRBV7-9, the J call TRBJ2-2; D may be TRBD2 (5 bases). V was trimmed by 5 bases and J by 5 bases, leaving 9 bases between them. Germline loops: CDR1 SEHNR, CDR2 FQNEAQ (reference sequence). This CDR3 comprises 13 residues. As DNA, the CDR3 is TGTGCCAGCAGCCCTCGAGGGACCGGGGAGCTGTTTTTT. This translates into CASSPRGTGELFF.

In regard to this clone: An end of the junction does not agree with germline; a read error may underlie this. This sequence joins TRBV2 and TRBJ2-6; possibly TRBD1 or TRBD2 for D (5 bases each). The CDR3 is made up of 15 amino acids. Germline CDR1 is SNHLY and CDR2 is FYNNEI. The CDR3 bases are TGTGCCGGCAGGGTGGGGAGCTCTGGGGCCAACGTCCTGACTTTC. This encodes CAGRVGSSGANVLTF.

The CDR3 sequence: CASAGGVNYGYTF. The CDR3 region has the DNA TGTGCTAGTGCCGGGGGGGTAAACTATGGCTACACCTTC. The V call is TRBV12-5, the J call TRBJ1-2; D is possibly TRBD1 (5 bases). The CDR3 runs 13 residues. Trimming stripped 7 bases from V and 2 bases from J, with 11 bases between. The germline V gene encodes CDR1 LGHNT and CDR2 FRNRAP.

V is TRBV11-3 and J is TRBJ2-5; TRBD2 aligns across 8 bases. The CDR3 has 15 amino acids. The germline V gene has CDR1 SGHNT and CDR2 YENEEA. J lost 3 bases, V lost 5 bases, and 8 bases had no gene match. DNA of the CDR3: TGTGCCAGCAGCCCCGGGACTAGGGACGAAGAGACCCAGTACTTC. Translated, it gives CASSPGTRDEETQYF.

This chain joins TRBV14 and TRBJ2-3; TRBD1 matches 8 bases. Unmatched junction bases numbered 4, after V lost 5 bases and J lost 6 bases. Germline values: CDR1 SGHDN, CDR2 FVKESK. The CDR3 is 13 residues long. CDR3: CASSWTGRDTQYF. The CDR3 nucleotides read TGTGCCAGCAGCTGGACAGGGCGTGATACGCAGTATTTT.

This clone was detected once. The chain links TRBV13 to TRBJ2-2, with a weak D call TRBD1 (5 bases). Germline CDR1 and CDR2: PRHDT and FYEKMQ (reference sequence). The CDR3 is made up of 14 amino acids. V lost 6 bases, J lost 4 bases, and 12 bases lay in between. CDR3: CASSPTGATGELFF. The DNA for the CDR3 is TGTGCCAGCAGTCCTACAGGCGCCACCGGGGAGCTGTTTTTT.

The chain combines TRBV29-1 with TRBJ1-2; D is possibly TRBD1 (5 bases). Trimming shortened V by 0 bases and J by 1 base, and 21 bases separated the two germline ends. Germline lookup yields CDR1 SQVTM and CDR2 ANQGSEA. The CDR3 has 18 amino acids. The CDR3 loop reads CSVEDLGVPGWSNYGYTF. The CDR3 DNA is TGCAGCGTTGAAGATCTTGGGGTCCCAGGGTGGAGTAACTATGGCTACACCTTC.

This clone was observed a single time. The rearrangement joins TRBV5-1 to TRBJ2-7, with 11 positions matching TRBD2. Trimming removed 5 bases from V and 4 bases from J; junction bases left unmatched: 8. The CDR3 spans 15 residues. Germline V gene lookup returns CDR1 SGHRS and CDR2 YFSETQ. In DNA, the CDR3 is TGCGCCAGCAGAAGGGGGACTAGCGGATTTTACGAGCAGTACTTC. Protein sequence: CASRRGTSGFYEQYF.

The chain has TRBV10-1 and TRBJ2-5, with 9 bases matching TRBD2. The CDR3 contains 16 residues. Germline CDR1 WNHNN, CDR2 SYGVQD (reference sequence). The trim removed 4 bases at V and 6 bases at J, leaving 12 bases unmatched. CDR3 sequence (DNA): TGCGCCAGCAGTGGGTCAGTAGCGGGAGAGGGCCAGACCCAGTACTTC. Its translation is CASSGSVAGEGQTQYF.

This chain uses TRBV5-1 with TRBJ2-1; possibly TRBD2 for D (6 bases). The V and J ends lost 0 bases and 0 bases respectively, with 10 bases between them. CDR1 is SGHRS, CDR2 YFSETQ, per germline. The CDR3 spans 16 residues. Here the CDR3 reads CASSLAGLSSYNEQFF. The CDR3 DNA reads as TGCGCCAGCAGCTTGGCGGGACTTAGCTCCTACAATGAGCAGTTCTTC.

This clone came up once. This chain connects TRBV7-6 to TRBJ1-1, with 9 bases that match TRBD1. The length of the CDR3 is 16 residues. The J segment lost 3 bases and the V segment lost 5 bases, leaving 10 bases of the junction unmatched. CDR1 and CDR2 from the germline V gene are SGHVS and FNYEAQ. CDR3 DNA: TGTGCCAGCAGCGAACGATACAGGGGGCGGGACACTGAAGCTTTCTTT. Residues: CASSERYRGRDTEAFF.

This clone was detected only once. The J gene is TRBJ2-5, the V gene TRBV19; 9 bases line up with TRBD1. The end of the DNA is better explained by TRBJ2-7, so the J call may be wrong. This CDR3 has 14 residues. CDR1 and CDR2 (germline): LNHDA, SQIVND (reference sequence). As DNA, the CDR3 is TGTGCCAGTAGTACGGGGACAGGGCTCTACGAGCAGTACTTC. Translation: CASSTGTGLYEQYF.

The chain combines TRBV28 with TRBJ2-2; D is unclear. This CDR3 spans 12 amino acids. Germline V gives CDR1 MDHEN, CDR2 SYDVKM. V was pared by 8 bases and J by 4 bases, with 8 bases between. CDR3 loop: CASYPGTGELFF. CDR3 DNA: TGTGCCAGCTACCCCGGCACCGGGGAGCTGTTTTTT.

This chain links TRBV5-6 with TRBJ1-2; 11 bases agree with TRBD1. After removal of 5 bases from V and 4 bases from J, the junction contained 1 base not matched to a gene. Germline values: CDR1 SGHDT, CDR2 YYEEEE. The CDR3 sequence is 13 residues long. This CDR3 is CASRGQGGYGYTF. The CDR3 nucleotides are TGTGCCAGCAGGGGACAGGGGGGCTATGGCTACACCTTC.

This chain uses TRBV4-2 with TRBJ2-7; D may be TRBD1 (6 bases). Germline V CDR1 and CDR2: LGHNA, YNFKEQ. V dropped 0 bases and J dropped 6 bases, with 6 bases sitting between them. The CDR3 consists of 12 residues. The CDR3 bases are TGTGCCAGCAGCCAAGAAGGGGGCGAGCAGTACTTC. Protein product: CASSQEGGEQYF.

This clone was recorded once. This chain connects TRBV7-6 to TRBJ2-3; TRBD1 matches 11 bases. There are 16 residues in the CDR3. From germline, CDR1 is SGHVS and CDR2 FNYEAQ. V trimming: 2 bases; J trimming: 5 bases; junction bases outside the gene matches: 6. The CDR3 reads CASSLSGTGGLDTQYF. Here the CDR3 DNA reads TGTGCCAGCAGCTTATCCGGGACAGGGGGATTAGATACGCAGTATTTT.

The chain combines TRBV14 with TRBJ1-1, with TRBD1 as a possible D gene (5 bases). V was trimmed by 4 bases and J by 7 bases, leaving 22 bases between them. CDR1 is SGHDN, CDR2 FVKESK, per germline. CDR3 length: 16 amino acids. CDR3 nucleotides: TGTGCCAGCAGCCGATTTAAAATGACAGTCGCCTTTGAAGCTTTCTTT. Residues: CASSRFKMTVAFEAFF.

The genes are TRBV18 and TRBJ2-5; 10 positions agree with TRBD1. Germline values: CDR1 KGHSH, CDR2 LQKENI. The CDR3 spans 14 residues. J gave up 3 bases and V 5 bases, and 3 bases lay outside the gene matches. CDR3 residues: CASSDRGHEETQYF. CDR3 coding DNA: TGTGCCAGCTCAGACAGGGGGCATGAAGAGACCCAGTACTTC.

The chain recombines TRBV14 with TRBJ2-3, with a tentative D call TRBD2 (5 bases). V was trimmed by 1 base and J by 4 bases, leaving 12 bases between them. The CDR3 is made up of 15 amino acids. CDR1 is SGHDN, CDR2 FVKESK, per germline. The CDR3 DNA follows: TGTGCCAGCAGCCAAGTTACGGGATACCCAGATACGCAGTATTTT. This translates into CASSQVTGYPDTQYF.

This chain connects TRBV19 to TRBJ2-1, with a weak D call TRBD2 (6 bases). The V end was cut by 5 bases, the J end by 0 bases, with 14 bases between. Germline lookup yields CDR1 LNHDA and CDR2 SQIVND (reference sequence). The CDR3 spans 16 residues. CDR3 sequence: CASSSLSGHSYNEQFF. The CDR3 DNA sequence: TGTGCCAGTAGTTCCCTTAGCGGACACTCCTACAATGAGCAGTTCTTC.

A single count supports this clone. The chain carries TRBV12-5 and TRBJ2-5, with 11 bases identical to TRBD2. Germline-derived CDR1 and CDR2 are LGHNT and FRNRAP. This CDR3 has 20 amino acids. V gave up 2 bases and J gave up 2 bases; unmatched junction bases: 16. CDR3 loop: CASGLLQGPSGGPHQETQYF. As DNA, the CDR3 is TGTGCTAGTGGTTTGTTGCAGGGGCCTAGCGGGGGGCCGCATCAAGAGACCCAGTACTTC.